This is a list of T cell receptor beta chains from one sample in a study of control samples from healthy donors and cancer patients. Using immunoSEQ multiplex PCR, the repertoire was profiled, and TCRdb retains in-frame clones only, with some absent. Altogether roughly 83,000 clones are present, roughly four fifths being singletons, with the ten largest covering about 10%. Sequenced: blood. The receptors were sampled from a woman aged 55-69 years in good health. Each CDR3 is given with its conserved first and last residue.

TRBV5-1,CASSLERSYEQYF
TRBV28,CASSLSGRAHIQYF
TRBV5-1,CASSSPGAEETQYF
TRBV29-1,CSAFRNTEAFF
TRBV11-2,CASSLGAGSSYEQYF
TRBV5-4,CASSLVSNTGELFF
TRBV28,CASSLRGVGGTIYF
TRBV5-4,CASTIQENTEAFF
TRBV14,CASSQVQGPYNEQFF
TRBV28,CASIPPKGAENNSPLHF
TRBV24-1,CATSDRVRSEQFF
TRBV6-5,CASSSGLAGHYEQYF
TRBV5-1,CASSVGQSYGYTF
TRBV6-1,CASSEQGLAYNEQFF
TRBV29-1,CSVGGGYEQYF
TRBV11-2,CASSARGGPYEQYF
TRBV4-1,CASSLGGRRGTDTQYF
TRBV6-5,CASSLGTYEQYF